This T cell receptor beta chain stems from a study of blood T cell repertoires in COVID-19. This CDR3 is 16 amino acids long. Germline CDR1 and CDR2: SGHRS and YFSETQ. Trimming cost V 4 bases and J 1 base; bases outside gene matches: 4. Authors' processing steps: Researchers report that nucleated cell counts were estimated from reference gene primer amplification. Assay used: immunoSEQ multiplex PCR; TCRdb lists only in-frame clones, some missing. That table furnishes V, J and clone size, whereas the DNA furnished D and trimming. The data contain some 150,000 clones, 80% of them singletons. The sequencing sample was made of peripheral blood. This rearrangement joins TRBV5-1 to TRBJ1-4; 10 bases align to TRBD1. This clonotype originated in a man in his 60s with active or convalescent COVID-19. As DNA, the CDR3 is TGCGCCAGCAGCGTAGGGACAGGGGTAACTAATGAAAAACTGTTTTTT. Protein sequence: CASSVGTGVTNEKLFF.